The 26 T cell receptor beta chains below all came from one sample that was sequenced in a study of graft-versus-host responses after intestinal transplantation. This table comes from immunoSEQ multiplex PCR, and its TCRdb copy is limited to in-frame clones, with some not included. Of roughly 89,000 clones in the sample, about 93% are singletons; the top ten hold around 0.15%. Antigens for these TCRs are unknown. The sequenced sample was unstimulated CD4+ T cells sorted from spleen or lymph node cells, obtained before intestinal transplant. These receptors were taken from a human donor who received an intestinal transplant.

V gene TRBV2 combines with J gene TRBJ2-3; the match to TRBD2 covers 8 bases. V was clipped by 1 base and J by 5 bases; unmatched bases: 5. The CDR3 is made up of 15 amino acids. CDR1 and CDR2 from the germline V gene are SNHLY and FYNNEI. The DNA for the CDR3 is TGTGCCAGCAGTGAAGGGGGACTAGAAGGAGATACGCAGTATTTT. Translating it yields CASSEGGLEGDTQYF.

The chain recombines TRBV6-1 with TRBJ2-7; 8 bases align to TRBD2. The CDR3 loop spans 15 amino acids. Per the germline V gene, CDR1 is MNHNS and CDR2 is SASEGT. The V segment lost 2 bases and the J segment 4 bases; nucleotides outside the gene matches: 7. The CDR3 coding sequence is TGTGCCAGCAGTGAAAATCGGGGGGGCCCATACGAGCAGTACTTC. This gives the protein CASSENRGGPYEQYF.

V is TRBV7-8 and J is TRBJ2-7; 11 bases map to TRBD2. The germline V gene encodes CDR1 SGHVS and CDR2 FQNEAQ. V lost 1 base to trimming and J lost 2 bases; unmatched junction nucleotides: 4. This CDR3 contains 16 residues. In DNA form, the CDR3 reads TGTGCCAGCAGCTTAGTAGTAGCGGGAGGGCCCTACGAGCAGTACTTC. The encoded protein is CASSLVVAGGPYEQYF.

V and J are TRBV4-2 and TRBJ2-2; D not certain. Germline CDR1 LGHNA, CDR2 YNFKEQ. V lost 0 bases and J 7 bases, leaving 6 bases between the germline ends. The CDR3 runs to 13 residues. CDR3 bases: TGTGCCAGCAGCCAAGACGGTTACGGGGAGCTGTTTTTT. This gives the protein CASSQDGYGELFF.

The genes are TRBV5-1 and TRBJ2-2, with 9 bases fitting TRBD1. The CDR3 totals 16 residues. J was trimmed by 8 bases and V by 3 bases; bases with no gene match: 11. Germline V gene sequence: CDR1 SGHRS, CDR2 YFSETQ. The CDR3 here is CASSWTGEKLLGELFF. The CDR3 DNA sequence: TGCGCCAGCAGCTGGACAGGGGAAAAGCTTCTTGGGGAGCTGTTTTTT.

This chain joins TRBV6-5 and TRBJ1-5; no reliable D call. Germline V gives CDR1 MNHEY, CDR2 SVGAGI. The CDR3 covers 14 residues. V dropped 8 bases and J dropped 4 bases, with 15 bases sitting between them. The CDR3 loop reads CASSNTDPNQPQHF. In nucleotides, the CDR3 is TGTGCCAGCTCTAATACAGACCCTAATCAGCCCCAGCATTTT.

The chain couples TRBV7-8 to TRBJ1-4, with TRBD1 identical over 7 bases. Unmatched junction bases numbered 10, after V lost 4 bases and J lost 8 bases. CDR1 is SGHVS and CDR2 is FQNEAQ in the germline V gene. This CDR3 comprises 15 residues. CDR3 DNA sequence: TGTGCCAGCAGCTCGAATTGGGACAGAATGGAAAAACTGTTTTTT. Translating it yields CASSSNWDRMEKLFF.

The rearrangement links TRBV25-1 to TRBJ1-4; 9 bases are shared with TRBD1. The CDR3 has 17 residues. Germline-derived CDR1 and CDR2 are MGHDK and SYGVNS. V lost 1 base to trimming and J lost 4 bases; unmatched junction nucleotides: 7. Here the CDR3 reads CASSEWGQGRGNEKLFF. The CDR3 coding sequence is TGTGCCAGCAGTGAATGGGGACAGGGTAGGGGTAATGAAAAACTGTTTTTT.

The CDR3 loop is CASSRTLAGAPYF. CDR3 bases: TGCGCCAGCAGCCGCACCCTAGCGGGAGCCCCCTACTTC. The J gene is TRBJ2-5, the V gene TRBV4-1, with 10 bases that match TRBD2. The CDR3 extends over 13 amino acids. Germline V CDR1 and CDR2: MGHRA, YSYEKL. The V gene end was trimmed by 4 bases and the J gene end by 14 bases; junction bases not matched to a gene: 10.

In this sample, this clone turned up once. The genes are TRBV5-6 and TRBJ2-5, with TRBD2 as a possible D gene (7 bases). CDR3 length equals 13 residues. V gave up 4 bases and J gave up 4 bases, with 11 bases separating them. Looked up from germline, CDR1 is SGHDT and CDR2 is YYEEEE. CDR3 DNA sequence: TGTGCCAGCAGCCTAAGGGGGGGAGAGACCCAGTACTTC. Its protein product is CASSLRGGETQYF.

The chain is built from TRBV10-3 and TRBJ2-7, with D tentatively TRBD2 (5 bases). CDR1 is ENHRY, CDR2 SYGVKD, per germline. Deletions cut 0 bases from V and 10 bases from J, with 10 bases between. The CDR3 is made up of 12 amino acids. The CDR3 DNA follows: TGTGCCATCAGTGAGTCGGAGGTAACTCAGTACTTC. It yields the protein CAISESEVTQYF.

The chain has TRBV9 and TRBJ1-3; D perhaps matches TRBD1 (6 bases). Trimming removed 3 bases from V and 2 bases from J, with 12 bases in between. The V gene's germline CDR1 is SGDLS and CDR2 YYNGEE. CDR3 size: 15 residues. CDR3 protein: CASSASGDPGNTIYF. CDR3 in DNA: TGTGCCAGCAGCGCCTCAGGGGATCCTGGAAACACCATATATTTT.

The CDR3 protein is CASSLAGTGTYEQYF. CDR3 nucleotide sequence: TGTGCCAGCTCACTGGCCGGGACAGGCACCTACGAGCAGTACTTC. V is TRBV18 and J is TRBJ2-7, with 8 bases identical to TRBD1. Germline assignment: CDR1 KGHSH and CDR2 LQKENI. V was pared by 4 bases and J by 2 bases, with 7 bases of the junction left unmatched. The CDR3 has 15 residues.

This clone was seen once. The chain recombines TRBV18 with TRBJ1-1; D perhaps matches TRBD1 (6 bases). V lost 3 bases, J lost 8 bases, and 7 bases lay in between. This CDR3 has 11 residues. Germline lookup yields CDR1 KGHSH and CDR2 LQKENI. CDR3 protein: CASSPGTEAFF. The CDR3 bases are TGTGCCAGCTCACCGGGGACAGAAGCTTTCTTT.

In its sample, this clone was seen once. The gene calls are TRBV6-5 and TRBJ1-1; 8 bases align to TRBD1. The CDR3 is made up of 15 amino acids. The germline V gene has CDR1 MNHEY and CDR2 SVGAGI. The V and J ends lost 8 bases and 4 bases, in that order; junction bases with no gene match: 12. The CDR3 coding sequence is TGTGCCAGCTATACGGCCCAGGGGGCGGGCACTGAAGCTTTCTTT. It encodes CASYTAQGAGTEAFF.

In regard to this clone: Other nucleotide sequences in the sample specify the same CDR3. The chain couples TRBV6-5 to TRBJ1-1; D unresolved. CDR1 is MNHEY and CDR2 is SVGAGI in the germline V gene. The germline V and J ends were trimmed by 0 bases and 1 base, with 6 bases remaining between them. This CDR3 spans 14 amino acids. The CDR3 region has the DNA TGTGCCAGCAGTTACTCGCGGGGGAACACTGAAGCTTTCTTT. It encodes CASSYSRGNTEAFF.

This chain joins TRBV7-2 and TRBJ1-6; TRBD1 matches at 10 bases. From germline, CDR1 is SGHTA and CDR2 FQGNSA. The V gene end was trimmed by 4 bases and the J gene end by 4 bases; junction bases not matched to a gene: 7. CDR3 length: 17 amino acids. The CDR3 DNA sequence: TGTGCCAGCAGCTCCTTAGACAGGGGGCCATATAATTCACCCCTCCACTTT. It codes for CASSSLDRGPYNSPLHF.

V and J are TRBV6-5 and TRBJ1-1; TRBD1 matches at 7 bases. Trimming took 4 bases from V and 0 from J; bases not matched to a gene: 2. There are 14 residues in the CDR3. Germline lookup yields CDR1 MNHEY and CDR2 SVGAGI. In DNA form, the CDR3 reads TGTGCCAGCAGTTGGCAGGGGGTGAACACTGAAGCTTTCTTT. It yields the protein CASSWQGVNTEAFF.

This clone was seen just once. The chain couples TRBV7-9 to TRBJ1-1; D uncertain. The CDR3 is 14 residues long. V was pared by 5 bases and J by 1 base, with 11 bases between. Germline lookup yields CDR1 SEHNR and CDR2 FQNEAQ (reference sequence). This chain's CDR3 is CASSPRPKNTEAFF. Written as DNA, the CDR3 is TGTGCCAGCAGCCCGCGGCCTAAGAACACTGAAGCTTTCTTT.

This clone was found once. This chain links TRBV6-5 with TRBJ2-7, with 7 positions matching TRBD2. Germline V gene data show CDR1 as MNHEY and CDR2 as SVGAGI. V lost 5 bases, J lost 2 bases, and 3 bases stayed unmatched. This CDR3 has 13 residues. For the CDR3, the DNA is TGTGCCAGCAGTGAGGGACTACCCTACGAGCAGTACTTC. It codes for CASSEGLPYEQYF.

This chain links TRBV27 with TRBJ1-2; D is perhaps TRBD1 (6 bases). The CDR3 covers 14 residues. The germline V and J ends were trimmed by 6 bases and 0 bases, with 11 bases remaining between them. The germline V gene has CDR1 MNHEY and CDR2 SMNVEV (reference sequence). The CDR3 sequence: CASREQGSNYGYTF. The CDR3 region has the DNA TGTGCCAGCAGGGAACAGGGATCTAACTATGGCTACACCTTC.

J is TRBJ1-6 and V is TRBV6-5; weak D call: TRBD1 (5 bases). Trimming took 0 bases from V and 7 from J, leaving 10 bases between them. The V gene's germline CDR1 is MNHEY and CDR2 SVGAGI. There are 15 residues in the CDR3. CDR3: CASSYSPGRNSPLHF. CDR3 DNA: TGTGCCAGCAGTTACTCGCCAGGGCGAAATTCACCCCTCCACTTT.

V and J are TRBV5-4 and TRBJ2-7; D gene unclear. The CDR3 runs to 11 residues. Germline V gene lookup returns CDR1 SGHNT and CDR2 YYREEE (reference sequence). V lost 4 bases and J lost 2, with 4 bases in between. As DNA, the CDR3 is TGTGCCAGCAGCGCGACCTACGAGCAGTACTTC. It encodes CASSATYEQYF.

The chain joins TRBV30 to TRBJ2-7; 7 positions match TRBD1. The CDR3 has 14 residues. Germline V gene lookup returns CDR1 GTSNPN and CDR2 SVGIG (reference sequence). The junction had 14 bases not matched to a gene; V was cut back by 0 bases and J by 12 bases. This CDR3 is CAWSVPGQSVKRYF. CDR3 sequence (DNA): TGTGCCTGGAGTGTACCGGGACAGTCGGTTAAACGGTACTTC. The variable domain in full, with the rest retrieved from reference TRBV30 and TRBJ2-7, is SQTIHQWPATLVQPVGSPLSLECTVEGTSNPNLYWYRQAAGRGLQLLFYSVGIGQISSEVPQNLSASRPQDRQFILSSKKLLLSDSGFYLCAWSVPGQSVKRYFGPGTRLTVT.

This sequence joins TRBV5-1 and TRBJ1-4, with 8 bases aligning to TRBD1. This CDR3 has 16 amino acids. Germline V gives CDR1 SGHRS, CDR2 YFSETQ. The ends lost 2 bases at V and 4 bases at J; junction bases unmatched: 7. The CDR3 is CASSFDRGKVNEKLFF. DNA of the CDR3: TGCGCCAGCAGCTTCGACAGGGGAAAGGTTAATGAAAAACTGTTTTTT.

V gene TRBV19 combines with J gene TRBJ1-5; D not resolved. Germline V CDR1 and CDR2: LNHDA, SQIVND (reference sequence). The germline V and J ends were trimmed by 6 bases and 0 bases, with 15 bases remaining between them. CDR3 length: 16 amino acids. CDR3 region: CASRTFTEYSNQPQHF. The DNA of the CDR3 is TGTGCCAGTAGGACATTCACTGAATATAGCAATCAGCCCCAGCATTTT. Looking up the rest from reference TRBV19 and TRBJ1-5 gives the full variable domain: DGGITQSPKYLFRKEGQNVTLSCEQNLNHDAMYWYRQDPGQGLRLIYYSQIVNDFQKGDIAEGYSVSREKKESFPLTVTSAQKNPTAFYLCASRTFTEYSNQPQHFGDGTRLSIL.